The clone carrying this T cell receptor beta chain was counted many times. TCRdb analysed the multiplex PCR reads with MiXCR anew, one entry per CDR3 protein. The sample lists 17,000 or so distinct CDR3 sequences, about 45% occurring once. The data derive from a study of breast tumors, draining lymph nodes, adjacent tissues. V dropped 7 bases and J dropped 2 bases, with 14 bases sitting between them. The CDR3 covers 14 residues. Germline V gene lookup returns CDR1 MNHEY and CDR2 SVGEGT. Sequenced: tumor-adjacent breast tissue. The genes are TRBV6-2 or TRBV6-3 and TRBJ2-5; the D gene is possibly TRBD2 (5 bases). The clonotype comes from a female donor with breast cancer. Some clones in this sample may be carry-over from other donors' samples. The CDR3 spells CASKTGLQQETQYF. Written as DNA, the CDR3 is TGTGCCAGCAAAACCGGACTTCAGCAAGAGACCCAGTACTTC.